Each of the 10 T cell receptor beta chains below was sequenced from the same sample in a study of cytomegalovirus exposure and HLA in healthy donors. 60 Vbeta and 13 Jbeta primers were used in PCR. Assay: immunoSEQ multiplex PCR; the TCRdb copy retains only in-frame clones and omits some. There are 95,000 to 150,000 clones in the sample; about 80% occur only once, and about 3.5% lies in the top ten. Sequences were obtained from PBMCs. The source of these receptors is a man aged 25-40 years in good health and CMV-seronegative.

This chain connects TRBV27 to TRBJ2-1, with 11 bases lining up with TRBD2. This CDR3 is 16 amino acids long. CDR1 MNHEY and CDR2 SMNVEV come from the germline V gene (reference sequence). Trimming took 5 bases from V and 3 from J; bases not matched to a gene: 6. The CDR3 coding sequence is TGTGCCAGCAGTGGGGCTAGCGGGGGGATCTACAATGAGCAGTTCTTC. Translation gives CASSGASGGIYNEQFF.

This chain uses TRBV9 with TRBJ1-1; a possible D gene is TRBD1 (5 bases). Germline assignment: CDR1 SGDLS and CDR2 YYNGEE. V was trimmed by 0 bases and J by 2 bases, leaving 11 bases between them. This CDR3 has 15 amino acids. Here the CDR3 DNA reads TGTGCCAGCAGCGTAGGGGGGACTGATAACACTGAAGCTTTCTTT. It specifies CASSVGGTDNTEAFF.

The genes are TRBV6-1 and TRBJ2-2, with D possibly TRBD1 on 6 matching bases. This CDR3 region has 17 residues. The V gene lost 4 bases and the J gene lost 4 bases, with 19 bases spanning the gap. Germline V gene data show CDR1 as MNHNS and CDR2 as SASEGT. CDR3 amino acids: CASSGTEGNRSTGELFF. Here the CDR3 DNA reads TGTGCCAGCAGTGGGACAGAGGGAAACCGAAGCACCGGGGAGCTGTTTTTT.

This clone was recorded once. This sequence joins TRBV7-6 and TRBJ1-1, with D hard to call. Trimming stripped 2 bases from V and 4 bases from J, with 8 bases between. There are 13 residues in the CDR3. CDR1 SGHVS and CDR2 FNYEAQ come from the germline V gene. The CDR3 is CASSLLPVTEAFF. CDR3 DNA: TGTGCCAGCAGCTTACTTCCCGTCACTGAAGCTTTCTTT.

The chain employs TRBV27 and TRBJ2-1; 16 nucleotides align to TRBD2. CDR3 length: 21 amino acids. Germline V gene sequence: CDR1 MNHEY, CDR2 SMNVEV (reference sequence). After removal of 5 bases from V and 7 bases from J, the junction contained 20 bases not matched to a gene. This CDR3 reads CASSRTGPGLAGGGMRNEQFF. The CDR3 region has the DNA TGTGCCAGCAGTCGGACAGGGCCGGGACTAGCGGGAGGGGGAATGCGGAATGAGCAGTTCTTC.

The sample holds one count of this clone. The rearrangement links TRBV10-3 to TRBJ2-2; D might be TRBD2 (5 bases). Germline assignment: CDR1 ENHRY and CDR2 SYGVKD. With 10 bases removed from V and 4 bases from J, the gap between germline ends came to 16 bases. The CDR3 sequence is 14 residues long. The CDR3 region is CATFSDRGTGELFF. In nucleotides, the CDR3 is TGTGCCACCTTCTCCGACCGGGGCACCGGGGAGCTGTTTTTT.

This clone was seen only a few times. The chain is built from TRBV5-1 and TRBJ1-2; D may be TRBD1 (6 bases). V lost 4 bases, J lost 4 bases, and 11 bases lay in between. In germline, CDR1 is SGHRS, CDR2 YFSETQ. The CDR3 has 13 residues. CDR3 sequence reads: CASSVIQGYGYTF. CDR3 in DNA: TGCGCCAGCAGCGTAATACAGGGCTATGGCTACACCTTC.

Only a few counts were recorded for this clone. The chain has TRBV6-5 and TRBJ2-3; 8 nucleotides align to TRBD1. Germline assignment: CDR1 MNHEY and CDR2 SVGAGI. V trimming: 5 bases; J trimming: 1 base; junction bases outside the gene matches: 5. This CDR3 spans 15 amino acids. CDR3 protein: CASSRAGQGTDTQYF. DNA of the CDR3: TGTGCCAGCAGTCGCGCGGGACAGGGCACAGATACGCAGTATTTT.

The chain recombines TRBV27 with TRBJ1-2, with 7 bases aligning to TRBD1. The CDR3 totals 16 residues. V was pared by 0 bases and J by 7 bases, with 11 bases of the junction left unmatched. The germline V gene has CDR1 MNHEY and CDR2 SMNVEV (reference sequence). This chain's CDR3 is CASSLSQGGASVGYTF. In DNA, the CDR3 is TGTGCCAGCAGTTTATCCCAGGGGGGCGCTTCGGTTGGCTACACCTTC.

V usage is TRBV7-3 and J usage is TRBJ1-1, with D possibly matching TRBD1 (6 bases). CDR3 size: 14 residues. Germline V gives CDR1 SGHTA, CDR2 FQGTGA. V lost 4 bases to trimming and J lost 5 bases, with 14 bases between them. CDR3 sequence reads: CASSSTGIMTEAFF. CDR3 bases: TGTGCCAGCAGCTCCACAGGGATAATGACTGAAGCTTTCTTT.